This entry lists 13 T cell receptor beta chains sequenced from one sample in a study of cytomegalovirus exposure and HLA in healthy donors. The data were produced by immunoSEQ multiplex PCR, yet TCRdb's version contains in-frame clones alone and is incomplete. The sample consists of 150,000 to 200,000 clones, 84% of them appearing once. The sequencing input was PBMCs. These receptors all come from a man aged 25 to 45 in good health and CMV-seropositive.

The chain links TRBV19 to TRBJ2-1; TRBD2 might be the D (6 bases). The V and J ends lost 7 bases and 1 base respectively, with 14 bases between them. Germline V gene lookup returns CDR1 LNHDA and CDR2 SQIVND (reference sequence). The CDR3 covers 15 residues. CDR3 in DNA: TGTGCCAGTACCGGGCTTGCGGGATCCTACAATGAGCAGTTCTTC. Translated, it gives CASTGLAGSYNEQFF.

V is TRBV27 and J is TRBJ1-2; tentatively, D is TRBD1 (6 bases). CDR1 and CDR2 (germline): MNHEY, SMNVEV (reference sequence). The CDR3 totals 16 residues. V was pared by 5 bases and J by 3 bases, with 19 bases between. The CDR3 DNA sequence: TGTGCCAGCAGTCCTTTCGGGACACCTGGGGACTATGGCTACACCTTC. Translating gives CASSPFGTPGDYGYTF.

This chain joins TRBV27 and TRBJ1-3; no definite D call. The CDR3 extends over 19 amino acids. Germline-derived CDR1 and CDR2 are MNHEY and SMNVEV (reference sequence). V shed 6 bases and J shed 3 bases, with 27 bases lying between them. The CDR3 spells CASSSENPSGRLDGNTIYF. The CDR3 DNA follows: TGTGCCAGCAGCTCCGAGAACCCATCCGGCCGGCTAGATGGAAACACCATATATTTT.

The chain links TRBV5-3 to TRBJ2-7; 7 nucleotides line up with TRBD2. TRBV5-3 is marked as an open reading frame, function uncertain. Trimming cost V 6 bases and J 3 bases; bases outside gene matches: 15. The CDR3 has 16 amino acids. CDR3 nucleotide sequence: TGTGCCAGAATCAAACTCTCCGGACTAGTCTACTACGAGCAGTACTTC. Protein sequence: CARIKLSGLVYYEQYF.

The CDR3 sequence is CATSPGEGEKLFF. The CDR3 nucleotides are TGTGCCACCAGCCCGGGGGAGGGTGAAAAACTGTTTTTT. The chain carries TRBV15 and TRBJ1-4; D might be TRBD1 (5 bases). The CDR3 extends over 13 amino acids. Germline V gene sequence: CDR1 LNHNV, CDR2 YYDKDF (reference sequence). V shed 5 bases and J shed 7 bases, with 11 bases lying between them.

The chain joins TRBV28 to TRBJ2-7; 11 bases align to TRBD1. The junction had 3 bases not matched to a gene; V was cut back by 7 bases and J by 4 bases. CDR1 is MDHEN and CDR2 is SYDVKM in the germline V gene. The CDR3 contains 13 residues. CDR3 sequence (DNA): TGTGCCAGCACGGGGACAGGGGGTTACGAGCAGTACTTC. The encoded protein is CASTGTGGYEQYF. The whole variable domain, remainder taken from reference TRBV28 and TRBJ2-7, is DVKVTQSSRYLVKRTGEKVFLECVQDMDHENMFWYRQDPGLGLRLIYFSYDVKMKEKGDIPEGYSVSREKKERFSLILESASTNQTSMYLCASTGTGGYEQYFGPGTRLTVT.

This clone was counted only a few times. The chain couples TRBV2 to TRBJ2-6; 8 positions agree with TRBD2. The junction had 8 bases not matched to a gene; V was cut back by 6 bases and J by 1 base. Germline-derived CDR1 and CDR2 are SNHLY and FYNNEI. This CDR3 has 17 amino acids. The DNA for the CDR3 is TGTGCCAGCAGCCTAGGACTAGCAGGTTCTGGGGCCAACGTCCTGACTTTC. Translation: CASSLGLAGSGANVLTF.

The V and J genes are TRBV28 and TRBJ1-6, with 12 bases lining up with TRBD1. V dropped 6 bases and J dropped 14; count of bases not matched to a gene: 8. Germline lookup yields CDR1 MDHEN and CDR2 SYDVKM. The CDR3 covers 14 residues. This CDR3 is CASSQGQGAYSLHF. CDR3 nucleotides: TGTGCCAGCAGCCAGGGACAGGGGGCCTACTCCCTCCACTTT.

A few counts support this clone. The rearrangement uses TRBV10-3 and TRBJ1-6; 9 bases fit TRBD1. Germline V gene lookup returns CDR1 ENHRY and CDR2 SYGVKD. The CDR3 has 15 amino acids. V lost 0 bases and J lost 12; bases outside the gene matches: 6. The CDR3 spells CAISESRTGEGPLHF. DNA for the CDR3: TGTGCCATCAGTGAGTCCCGGACAGGGGAAGGACCCCTCCACTTT.

The V call is TRBV15, the J call TRBJ2-5, with D possibly matching TRBD1 (5 bases). Germline V gene lookup returns CDR1 LNHNV and CDR2 YYDKDF (reference sequence). This CDR3 has 13 residues. V gave up 0 bases and J gave up 10 bases, with 12 bases separating them. The CDR3 is CATSRDVQGRQYF. The CDR3 DNA follows: TGTGCCACCAGCAGAGATGTGCAGGGCCGCCAGTACTTC.

V usage is TRBV4-1 and J usage is TRBJ2-7; the D gene is possibly TRBD2 (5 bases). The germline V and J ends were trimmed by 4 bases and 1 base, with 11 bases remaining between them. The CDR3 has 14 residues. Per the germline V gene, CDR1 is MGHRA and CDR2 is YSYEKL. CDR3 nucleotides: TGCGCCAGCAGCCTAGGAGGAGCATCCTACGAGCAGTACTTC. Protein: CASSLGGASYEQYF.

The chain is built from TRBV27 and TRBJ2-3; perhaps TRBD1 as D (8 bases). Looked up from germline, CDR1 is MNHEY and CDR2 is SMNVEV (reference sequence). Deletions cut 5 bases from V and 10 bases from J, with 25 bases between. CDR3 length: 16 amino acids. The CDR3 bases are TGTGCCAGCAGTACACTACAGGGGGGGTCTCCCCTAGCGCAGTATTTT. Protein product: CASSTLQGGSPLAQYF.

In its sample, this clone was seen a few times. CDR3 residues: CSVEMSGDQPQHF. In DNA form, the CDR3 reads TGCAGCGTTGAAATGTCAGGGGATCAGCCCCAGCATTTT. The V call is TRBV29-1, the J call TRBJ1-5; tentative D call: TRBD1 (6 bases). The CDR3 consists of 13 residues. CDR1 and CDR2 from the germline V gene are SQVTM and ANQGSEA. V lost 2 bases, J lost 5 bases, and 10 bases lay in between. Variable domain in full (rest from reference TRBV29-1 and TRBJ1-5): SAVISQKPSRDICQRGTSLTIQCQVDSQVTMMFWYRQQPGQSLTLIATANQGSEATYESGFVIDKFPISRPNLTFSTLTVSNMSPEDSSIYLCSVEMSGDQPQHFGDGTRLSIL.